One and the same sample provided the 30 T cell receptor beta chains below, sequenced in a study of control samples from healthy donors and cancer patients. The data were produced by immunoSEQ multiplex PCR, yet TCRdb's version contains in-frame clones alone and is incomplete. The data hold over 110,000 clones, with 75% to 90% observed a single time. The sample taken for sequencing was blood. The source of these receptors is a woman aged 25 to 39 in good health.

This clone was picked up a small number of times. The rearrangement links TRBV12-3 or TRBV12-4 to TRBJ1-2, with D possibly TRBD1 on 6 matching bases. The CDR3 runs to 13 residues. With 5 bases removed from V and 3 bases from J, the gap between germline ends came to 10 bases. For the CDR3, the DNA is TGTGCCAGCAGTCCACAGGGTCACTATGGCTACACCTTC. Its translation: CASSPQGHYGYTF.

The chain couples TRBV13 to TRBJ1-6; D is possibly TRBD1 (5 bases). In germline, CDR1 is PRHDT, CDR2 FYEKMQ (reference sequence). The germline V and J ends were trimmed by 2 bases and 9 bases, with 11 bases remaining between them. The CDR3 covers 14 residues. The DNA of the CDR3 is TGTGCCAGCAGCTTACAGGGAGCTCGTTCACCCCTCCACTTT. Encoded protein: CASSLQGARSPLHF.

The genes are TRBV14 and TRBJ1-5, with D perhaps matching TRBD1 (6 bases). Trimming took 4 bases from V and 9 from J, leaving 16 bases between them. The CDR3 spans 14 residues. Germline V gene lookup returns CDR1 SGHDN and CDR2 FVKESK. The CDR3 loop reads CASSPYRARGPQHF. CDR3 DNA: TGTGCCAGCAGCCCTTACAGGGCCAGGGGGCCCCAGCATTTT. Full variable domain (missing parts from reference TRBV14 and TRBJ1-5): EAGVTQFPSHSVIEKGQTVTLRCDPISGHDNLYWYRRVMGKEIKFLLHFVKESKQDESGMPNNRFLAERTGGTYSTLKVQPAELEDSGVYFCASSPYRARGPQHFGDGTRLSIL.

The V call is TRBV6-6, the J call TRBJ2-2; TRBD1 matches at 9 bases. With 5 bases clipped from V and 1 base from J, the junction kept 8 bases outside the gene matches. Germline values: CDR1 MNHNY, CDR2 SVGAGI (reference sequence). The length of the CDR3 is 17 residues. CDR3: CASSRNPGQGNTGELFF. Written as DNA, the CDR3 is TGTGCCAGCAGTCGGAACCCGGGACAGGGGAACACCGGGGAGCTGTTTTTT.

This clone was counted a few times. The chain has TRBV9 and TRBJ2-3; no clear D gene. This CDR3 is built from 15 residues. The germline V and J ends were trimmed by 0 bases and 4 bases, with 12 bases remaining between them. Germline V gives CDR1 SGDLS, CDR2 YYNGEE. CDR3 DNA sequence: TGTGCCAGCAGCGTAGGAAGAGCTGGGTCAGATACGCAGTATTTT. Protein: CASSVGRAGSDTQYF.

The chain combines TRBV24-1 with TRBJ2-1; D is undetermined. Looked up from germline, CDR1 is KGHDR and CDR2 is SFDVKD. Trimming took off 2 bases at V and 7 bases at J, with 8 bases between the two ends. The CDR3 runs 13 residues. CDR3 sequence reads: CATSDSLANEQFF. DNA for the CDR3: TGTGCCACCAGTGATTCCCTTGCGAATGAGCAGTTCTTC.

This clone was seen just once. The V gene is TRBV24-1, the J gene TRBJ1-2; no reliable D call. Trimming shortened V by 4 bases and J by 8 bases, and 10 bases separated the two germline ends. CDR3 length: 12 residues. The germline CDR1 and CDR2 sequences are KGHDR and SFDVKD. In nucleotides, the CDR3 is TGTGCCACCAGTGACGGGGTACAAGGCTACACCTTC. It yields the protein CATSDGVQGYTF.

The V and J genes are TRBV5-1 and TRBJ1-4; no reliable D call. The CDR3 totals 14 residues. Germline loops: CDR1 SGHRS, CDR2 YFSETQ. The V end lost 3 bases, the J end lost 0 bases, and 6 bases lay between the germline ends. CDR3 DNA sequence: TGCGCCAGCAGCTCGCATGCAACTAATGAAAAACTGTTTTTT. As protein: CASSSHATNEKLFF.

The V call is TRBV15, the J call TRBJ2-7; D possibly corresponds to TRBD1 (5 bases). The CDR3 has 13 residues. V was cut by 4 bases and J by 3 bases, with 10 bases left in between. Germline CDR1 and CDR2: LNHNV and YYDKDF (reference sequence). CDR3 bases: TGTGCCACCAGCATTGACAGCTACTACGAGCAGTACTTC. Its protein is CATSIDSYYEQYF.

V usage is TRBV11-3 and J usage is TRBJ2-2; TRBD2 aligns across 9 bases. Germline assignment: CDR1 SGHNT and CDR2 YENEEA. This CDR3 has 15 amino acids. V was pared by 5 bases and J by 6 bases, with 7 bases of the junction left unmatched. The CDR3: CASSLPGLAPGELFF. The CDR3 bases are TGTGCCAGCAGCCTCCCGGGACTAGCCCCCGGGGAGCTGTTTTTT.

The genes are TRBV7-9 and TRBJ2-2; 10 bases agree with TRBD1. The V gene's germline CDR1 is SEHNR and CDR2 FQNEAQ (reference sequence). The J segment lost 7 bases and the V segment lost 3 bases, leaving 8 bases of the junction unmatched. CDR3 size: 16 residues. The DNA for the CDR3 is TGTGCCAGCAGCTTCGAGGGACAGGGGACGGTCGGGGAGCTGTTTTTT. Its translation is CASSFEGQGTVGELFF.

The J gene is TRBJ2-1, the V gene TRBV14, with 7 bases aligning to TRBD2. The length of the CDR3 is 14 residues. Germline values: CDR1 SGHDN, CDR2 FVKESK. The J segment lost 4 bases and the V segment lost 5 bases, leaving 5 bases of the junction unmatched. CDR3 sequence (DNA): TGTGCCAGCAGCAGGGGAGGGCCGTACAATGAGCAGTTCTTC. Its translation is CASSRGGPYNEQFF. The variable domain in full, with the rest retrieved from reference TRBV14 and TRBJ2-1, is EAGVTQFPSHSVIEKGQTVTLRCDPISGHDNLYWYRRVMGKEIKFLLHFVKESKQDESGMPNNRFLAERTGGTYSTLKVQPAELEDSGVYFCASSRGGPYNEQFFGPGTRLTVL.

The chain links TRBV7-2 to TRBJ2-7; 10 positions match TRBD2. V lost 5 bases and J lost 6; bases outside the gene matches: 10. Germline lookup yields CDR1 SGHTA and CDR2 FQGNSA. The CDR3 sequence is 15 residues long. The CDR3 bases are TGTGCCAGCAGCACCAGCGGGAGGGCCTCCCCCGAGCAGTACTTC. It codes for CASSTSGRASPEQYF. Full variable domain (rest looked up from reference TRBV7-2 and TRBJ2-7): GAGVSQSPSNKVTEKGKDVELRCDPISGHTALYWYRQSLGQGLEFLIYFQGNSAPDKSGLPSDRFSAERTGGSVSTLTIQRTQQEDSAVYLCASSTSGRASPEQYFGPGTRLTVT.

V and J are TRBV29-1 and TRBJ2-7, with 12 bases fitting TRBD2. The CDR3 loop spans 13 amino acids. J was trimmed by 4 bases and V by 6 bases; bases with no gene match: 4. In germline, CDR1 is SQVTM, CDR2 ANQGSEA. The CDR3 DNA sequence: TGCAGCGTCGGGGGACTAGCGGGTTACGAGCAGTACTTC. Protein sequence: CSVGGLAGYEQYF.

V gene TRBV5-4 combines with J gene TRBJ2-7, with 10 bases matching TRBD2. The V gene end was trimmed by 2 bases and the J gene end by 5 bases; junction bases not matched to a gene: 7. Germline values: CDR1 SGHNT, CDR2 YYREEE (reference sequence). This CDR3 is 15 amino acids long. In nucleotides, the CDR3 is TGTGCCAGCAGCTTCTGGGCTAGCGGGAGCAACGAGCAGTACTTC. Its protein is CASSFWASGSNEQYF.

This clone was recorded a few times. This chain connects TRBV5-1 to TRBJ2-3, with TRBD1 as a possible D gene (6 bases). Germline-derived CDR1 and CDR2 are SGHRS and YFSETQ. This CDR3 region has 16 residues. The V end lost 4 bases, the J end lost 1 base, and 16 bases lay between the germline ends. CDR3 in DNA: TGCGCCAGCAGCACCCAAGGGGGTGGTGGCACAGATACGCAGTATTTT. Its translation is CASSTQGGGGTDTQYF.

The chain couples TRBV30 to TRBJ2-3; D gene ambiguous. Between the trimmed V and J ends, which lost 2 bases and 5 bases, there was a span of 20 bases. This CDR3 region has 16 residues. Per the germline V gene, CDR1 is GTSNPN and CDR2 is SVGIG (reference sequence). Here the CDR3 DNA reads TGTGCCTGGAGTCCAATCCTCGGCCCGCGTGGAGATACGCAGTATTTT. It is translated as CAWSPILGPRGDTQYF.

The chain joins TRBV24-1 to TRBJ1-5; D may be TRBD1 (6 bases). The CDR3 extends over 15 amino acids. From germline, CDR1 is KGHDR and CDR2 SFDVKD. Trimming pared 3 bases from V and 7 bases from J, leaving 15 bases between. The CDR3 DNA reads as TGTGCCACCAGTGATCCCGGACAGTCCGACCAGCCCCAGCATTTT. This encodes CATSDPGQSDQPQHF.

CDR3 nucleotide sequence: TGTGCCAGCAGCTTGACAGGGGCGAACACTGAAGCTTTCTTT. Translation gives CASSLTGANTEAFF. This chain links TRBV7-9 with TRBJ1-1, with TRBD1 matching 8 bases. The germline V gene has CDR1 SEHNR and CDR2 FQNEAQ (reference sequence). The CDR3 length is 14 residues. The ends lost 3 bases at V and 1 base at J; junction bases unmatched: 1.

The rearrangement links TRBV28 to TRBJ2-5; 11 bases are a match to TRBD2. Germline loops: CDR1 MDHEN, CDR2 SYDVKM. The CDR3 runs to 16 residues. J gave up 5 bases and V 4 bases, and 9 bases lay outside the gene matches. The CDR3 here is CASSSGLAGMGETQYF. The CDR3 DNA reads TGTGCCAGCAGTTCAGGACTAGCGGGTATGGGGGAGACCCAGTACTTC.

This clone was recorded only once. The CDR3 DNA is TGTGCCAGCAGCCTGGGACCTGACGGCACTGAAGCTTTCTTT. It specifies CASSLGPDGTEAFF. The chain has TRBV3-1 (or the pseudogene TRBV3-2) and TRBJ1-1; a possible D gene is TRBD1 (5 bases). The length of the CDR3 is 14 residues. V lost 4 bases and J 4 bases, leaving 13 bases between the germline ends. The germline V gene has CDR1 LGHDT and CDR2 YNNKEL (reference sequence).

V usage is TRBV7-8 and J usage is TRBJ2-1; TRBD2 aligns across 9 bases. The CDR3 runs to 17 residues. Germline V gene sequence: CDR1 SGHVS, CDR2 FQNEAQ. The junction had 11 bases not matched to a gene; V was cut back by 5 bases and J by 3 bases. CDR3 in amino acids: CASSPLLTSGNYNEQFF. CDR3 DNA: TGTGCCAGCAGCCCCCTCCTGACTAGCGGAAACTACAATGAGCAGTTCTTC.

The rearrangement links TRBV6-1 to TRBJ1-4; D is unresolved. CDR1 and CDR2 from the germline V gene are MNHNS and SASEGT. This CDR3 has 15 residues. V lost 2 bases and J lost 2, with 9 bases in between. CDR3 sequence: CASSELASTNEKLFF. CDR3 in DNA: TGTGCCAGCAGTGAACTCGCAAGCACTAATGAAAAACTGTTTTTT.

V usage is TRBV3-1 (or the pseudogene TRBV3-2) and J usage is TRBJ2-6; D remains unclear. The V gene's germline CDR1 is LGHDT and CDR2 YNNKEL (reference sequence). The germline V and J ends were trimmed by 0 bases and 2 bases, with 5 bases remaining between them. The CDR3 totals 15 residues. This chain's CDR3 is CASSQDHPGANVLTF. DNA of the CDR3: TGTGCCAGCAGCCAAGATCATCCTGGGGCCAACGTCCTGACTTTC.

The chain has TRBV6-7 and TRBJ2-2, with TRBD2 matching over 16 bases. Being an ORF, TRBV6-7 has a function that is uncertain. V gave up 5 bases and J gave up 0 bases; unmatched junction bases: 18. There are 23 residues in the CDR3. In DNA form, the CDR3 reads TGTGCCAGCAGTGGACCGGGACTAGCGGGAGGGAGGACCTGGGGCCCGAACACCGGGGAGCTGTTTTTT. Amino acid sequence: CASSGPGLAGGRTWGPNTGELFF.

This clone was counted a single time. The V call is TRBV24-1, the J call TRBJ1-1; tentatively, D is TRBD1 (5 bases). The germline V gene has CDR1 KGHDR and CDR2 SFDVKD. Between the trimmed V and J ends, which lost 0 bases and 11 bases, there was a span of 21 bases. This CDR3 has 16 amino acids. DNA for the CDR3: TGTGCCACCAGTGATTTGTGGGGTGGGGCCTCTAGAAAGGCTTTCTTT. Translation: CATSDLWGGASRKAFF.

J is TRBJ1-1 and V is TRBV29-1, with D possibly matching TRBD1 (5 bases). This CDR3 region has 13 residues. V lost 5 bases and J 1 base, leaving 11 bases between the germline ends. CDR1 is SQVTM and CDR2 is ANQGSEA in the germline V gene. For the CDR3, the DNA is TGCAGCGTTTGGGGCAGGGAGAACACTGAAGCTTTCTTT. This sequence encodes CSVWGRENTEAFF.

The V and J genes are TRBV30 and TRBJ1-1; D unresolved. The V and J ends lost 0 bases and 2 bases respectively, with 13 bases between them. This CDR3 is 15 amino acids long. CDR1 and CDR2 (germline): GTSNPN, SVGIG (reference sequence). CDR3 sequence: CAWSVRGRRNTEAFF. CDR3 in DNA: TGTGCCTGGAGTGTACGTGGCAGGCGAAACACTGAAGCTTTCTTT.

A single count supports this clone. The rearrangement links TRBV27 to TRBJ2-1, with D tentatively TRBD1 or TRBD2 (5 bases each). CDR3 length: 15 amino acids. CDR1 and CDR2 (germline): MNHEY, SMNVEV (reference sequence). Trimming shortened V by 6 bases and J by 4 bases, and 16 bases separated the two germline ends. The DNA of the CDR3 is TGTGCCAGCAGCCAGCCGAGGGGCGGATACAATGAGCAGTTCTTC. This sequence encodes CASSQPRGGYNEQFF.

The CDR3 bases are TGTGCCAGCAGGTGGATGGGACACCATGGCTACACCTTC. It is translated as CASRWMGHHGYTF. The chain employs TRBV2 and TRBJ1-2; D may be TRBD1 (6 bases). The CDR3 loop spans 13 amino acids. Germline V lookup: CDR1 SNHLY, CDR2 FYNNEI. With 6 bases removed from V and 6 bases from J, the gap between germline ends came to 14 bases.